The present T cell receptor (delta chain) was sequenced within a study of γδ T cells in repeated Plasmodium falciparum infection. Study context: Malaria-naive adults were infected with P. falciparum NF54 four times over roughly 600 days. Study-level results: Vdelta2-negative gammadelta repertoires, largely Vdelta1+, seemingly showed infection-driven waves of new clonal selection. Vgamma9/Vdelta2+ repertoires stayed stably polyclonal over time and infection.

The CDR3 is 22 residues long. V lost 3 bases, J lost 2 bases, and 21 bases stayed unmatched. Germline V CDR1 and CDR2: TSWWSYY, QGS. This clone has more than one count but fewer than ten. Its target is not known. A far larger clone is one base from this, pointing to a likely read error. The sample has other DNA sequences that encode this CDR3 too. Both TRG and TRD chains were sequenced from each sorted sample. TCRdb redid clone calling on the multiplex PCR reads using CATT. The data show under 65,000 delta-chain clones, around 1.7% seen once. Vgamma9/Vdelta2+ and Vdelta2-negative gammadelta T cells were flow-sorted from PBMC for bulk sequencing.

V and J are TRDV1 and TRDJ1; TRDD3 aligns across 13 bases. Here the J gene was assigned by germline matching of the DNA, as TCRdb has none. The sequencing input was gamma-delta T cells from blood. The clonotype comes from a pool of human donors (malaria-infected and uninfected, not separated). The CDR3 DNA follows: TGTGCTCTTGGGGACCTTATTCTTCAACTTCTACTGGGGGATACGGGGACCGATAAACTCATCTTT. Translation: CALGDLILQLLLGDTGTDKLIF.